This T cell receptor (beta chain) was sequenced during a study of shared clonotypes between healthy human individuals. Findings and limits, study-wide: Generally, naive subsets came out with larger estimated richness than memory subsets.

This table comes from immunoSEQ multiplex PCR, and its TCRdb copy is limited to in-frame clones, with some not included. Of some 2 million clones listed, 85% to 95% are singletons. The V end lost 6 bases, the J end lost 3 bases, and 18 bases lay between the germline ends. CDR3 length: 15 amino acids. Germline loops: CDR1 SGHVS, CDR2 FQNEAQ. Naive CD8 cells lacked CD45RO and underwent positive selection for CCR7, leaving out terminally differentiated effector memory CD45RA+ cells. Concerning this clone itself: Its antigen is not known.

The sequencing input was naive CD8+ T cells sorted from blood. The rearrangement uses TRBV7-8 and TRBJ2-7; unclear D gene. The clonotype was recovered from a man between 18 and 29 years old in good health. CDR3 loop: CASSPYSAAYYEQYF. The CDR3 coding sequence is TGTGCCAGCAGTCCCTATTCGGCGGCCTACTACGAGCAGTACTTC.